The 17 T cell receptor beta chains reported below all come from one sample, sequenced in a study of T cells after yellow fever vaccination. TCRdb re-called the 5' RACE reads with MiXCR, one entry per CDR3 protein. The sample holds about 580,000 distinct CDR3 sequences, about a sixth seen once. Specimen: PBMCs, collected less than 6 days after the first yellow fever vaccination. These TCRs come from a young man who received the YFV17D yellow fever vaccine.

The chain couples TRBV7-2 to TRBJ2-1; 10 bases match TRBD1. Trimming at V came to 6 bases and at J to 2 bases, leaving 4 bases not matched to a gene. Germline loops: CDR1 SGHTA, CDR2 FQGNSA. The CDR3 has 15 amino acids. In nucleotides, the CDR3 is TGTGCCAGCAGGGAGGACAGGGGGACCTACAATGAGCAGTTCTTC. Translated: CASREDRGTYNEQFF.

This clonotype was seen at least ten times. The chain couples TRBV5-1 to TRBJ1-1; D possibly corresponds to TRBD1 (6 bases). Germline CDR1 is SGHRS and CDR2 is YFSETQ. V was trimmed by 1 base and J by 7 bases, leaving 11 bases between them. CDR3 length equals 13 residues. The CDR3 region is CASSLMGGVEAFF. Here the CDR3 DNA reads TGCGCCAGCAGCTTGATGGGGGGCGTTGAAGCTTTCTTT.

V and J are TRBV7-3 and TRBJ2-3; a possible D gene is TRBD2 (6 bases). CDR3 size: 14 residues. Trimming stripped 3 bases from V and 1 base from J, with 8 bases between. The germline V gene encodes CDR1 SGHTA and CDR2 FQGTGA. The CDR3 bases are TGTGCCAGCAGCTTCCGACTAGGCACAGATACGCAGTATTTT. It codes for CASSFRLGTDTQYF.

This clonotype was seen a handful of times. The V gene is TRBV7-9, the J gene TRBJ2-1; D possibly corresponds to TRBD1 (5 bases). Trimming took 5 bases from V and 2 from J, leaving 19 bases between them. The CDR3 extends over 17 amino acids. Germline V gene sequence: CDR1 SEHNR, CDR2 FQNEAQ (reference sequence). The CDR3 reads CASSLSVGQGPYNEQFF. The CDR3 nucleotides read TGTGCCAGCAGCCTATCGGTGGGGCAGGGTCCCTACAATGAGCAGTTCTTC.

This clonotype has only a few counts. The rearrangement links TRBV7-9 to TRBJ2-6; D might be TRBD1 (5 bases). CDR3 length: 15 amino acids. The V end lost 4 bases, the J end lost 0 bases, and 7 bases lay between the germline ends. The germline CDR1 and CDR2 sequences are SEHNR and FQNEAQ (reference sequence). The CDR3 DNA reads as TGTGCCAGCAGCTCAGGGTACTCTGGGGCCAACGTCCTGACTTTC. It specifies CASSSGYSGANVLTF. The full variable domain, with the rest looked up from reference TRBV7-9 and TRBJ2-6, is DTGVSQNPRHKITKRGQNVTFRCDPISEHNRLYWYRQTLGQGPEFLTYFQNEAQLEKSRLLSDRFSAERPKGSFSTLEIQRTEQGDSAMYLCASSSGYSGANVLTFGAGSRLTVL.

This clonotype was counted many times. The chain has TRBV5-1 and TRBJ2-3, with TRBD2 identical over 13 bases. With 3 bases clipped from V and 4 bases from J, the junction kept 8 bases outside the gene matches. There are 17 residues in the CDR3. Germline values: CDR1 SGHRS, CDR2 YFSETQ. The CDR3 loop reads CASSSAGTSGTADTQYF. CDR3 bases: TGCGCCAGCAGCTCCGCCGGGACTAGCGGGACGGCAGATACGCAGTATTTT.

This clonotype was counted ten times or more. The rearrangement uses TRBV12-3 or TRBV12-4 and TRBJ1-3; 7 positions agree with TRBD1. Trimming took 5 bases from V and 9 from J; bases not matched to a gene: 10. The CDR3 totals 14 residues. CDR3 in DNA: TGTGCCAGCAGTCCTACGACAGGGTCGGGCACCATATATTTT. It encodes CASSPTTGSGTIYF.

The rearrangement uses TRBV7-2 and TRBJ2-2; D unclear. From germline, CDR1 is SGHTA and CDR2 FQGNSA. V was clipped by 5 bases and J by 0 bases, with 7 bases between them. The CDR3 has 14 amino acids. CDR3 nucleotides: TGTGCCAGCAGCAACATAGCGAACACCGGGGAGCTGTTTTTT. Amino acids: CASSNIANTGELFF.

This clonotype was recorded at least ten times. The gene calls are TRBV28 and TRBJ2-5; D perhaps matches TRBD2 (5 bases). The CDR3 has 11 residues. V lost 7 bases, J lost 5 bases, and 8 bases lay in between. Germline CDR1 and CDR2: MDHEN and SYDVKM. CDR3: CASIGVETQYF. CDR3 nucleotide sequence: TGTGCCAGCATCGGGGTGGAGACCCAGTACTTC.

This clonotype was seen only a few times. The V gene is TRBV10-3, the J gene TRBJ2-1, with TRBD2 matching over 8 bases. The CDR3 runs 15 residues. The junction had 1 base not matched to a gene; V was cut back by 3 bases and J by 0 bases. Germline loops: CDR1 ENHRY, CDR2 SYGVKD. In DNA, the CDR3 is TGTGCCATCAGTGATGGGACTAGCTCCTACAATGAGCAGTTCTTC. This codes for CAISDGTSSYNEQFF.

This clonotype was counted only a few times. J is TRBJ2-3 and V is TRBV29-1; the match to TRBD1 covers 8 bases. The junction had 2 bases not matched to a gene; V was cut back by 4 bases and J by 5 bases. The CDR3 contains 12 residues. Germline CDR1 reads SQVTM; CDR2 reads ANQGSEA. The CDR3 nucleotides are TGCAGCGTTGTACAGGGGGTAGATACGCAGTATTTT. It yields the protein CSVVQGVDTQYF.

The J gene is TRBJ2-6, the V gene TRBV7-2, with a weak D call TRBD1 (6 bases). V was cut by 8 bases and J by 3 bases, with 8 bases left in between. This CDR3 has 13 residues. The V gene's germline CDR1 is SGHTA and CDR2 FQGNSA. This CDR3 is CASAGVGANVLTF. As DNA, the CDR3 is TGTGCCAGCGCAGGGGTTGGGGCCAACGTCCTGACTTTC.

This chain connects TRBV11-2 to TRBJ1-1; a weak D match, TRBD1 (6 bases). Germline CDR1 reads SGHAT; CDR2 reads FQNNGV. Trimming cost V 3 bases and J 11 bases, with 10 bases left between them. This CDR3 is built from 11 residues. The CDR3 protein is CASSFQGFAFF. For the CDR3, the DNA is TGTGCCAGCAGCTTTCAGGGGTTTGCTTTCTTT.

This clonotype has ten or more counts. CDR3 region: CASSVAESANYGYTF. The CDR3 DNA follows: TGTGCCAGCAGCGTAGCTGAGAGCGCTAACTATGGCTACACCTTC. This chain joins TRBV9 and TRBJ1-2; the D is unclear. CDR1 is SGDLS and CDR2 is YYNGEE in the germline V gene. The ends were cut back, 0 bases at V and 0 bases at J, with 9 bases in the middle. This CDR3 has 15 residues.

CDR3: CASGWTGNRYGYTF. The CDR3 DNA follows: TGTGCCAGCGGGTGGACAGGGAACCGCTATGGCTACACCTTC. The chain links TRBV12-3 or TRBV12-4 to TRBJ1-2; 8 bases are a match to TRBD1. The CDR3 runs 14 residues. J gave up 4 bases and V 8 bases, and 9 bases lay outside the gene matches.

This clonotype was seen many times. This rearrangement joins TRBV11-2 to TRBJ1-2; 12 nucleotides align to TRBD1. The CDR3 totals 14 residues. J lost 8 bases, V lost 5 bases, and 6 bases had no gene match. Germline V gene sequence: CDR1 SGHAT, CDR2 FQNNGV. In DNA, the CDR3 is TGTGCCAGCAGCCCCGGGACAGGGGGCGGGGGCTACACCTTC. Translation: CASSPGTGGGGYTF.

This clonotype was seen only a few times. This chain joins TRBV2 and TRBJ1-6, with 7 bases matching TRBD1. The CDR3 sequence is 13 residues long. V shed 9 bases, J shed 7 bases, and the junction held 6 bases outside the gene matches. Germline CDR1 SNHLY, CDR2 FYNNEI. CDR3 protein: CAREDRLNSPLHF. The CDR3, as DNA: TGTGCCAGGGAGGACAGGCTAAATTCACCCCTCCACTTT.